The clone carrying this T cell receptor (beta chain) appeared a few times. TCR sequencing covered a few patients who responded to pembrolizumab. The record originates from a study of PD-1 blockade in mismatch repair-deficient tumors. Some clones are missing from TCRdb's copy, which holds only in-frame ones; the method was immunoSEQ multiplex PCR. The data contain roughly 84,000 clones, around 85% of them singletons. Germline V gives CDR1 SGHRS, CDR2 YFSETQ. V was cut by 4 bases and J by 0 bases, with 7 bases left in between. The CDR3 has 14 amino acids. Material: peripheral blood, obtained 12 weeks after starting pembrolizumab. The TCR comes from an adult with mismatch repair-deficient cancer. The rearrangement joins TRBV5-1 to TRBJ2-2; no definite D call. The CDR3 reads CASSDGPNTGELFF. The CDR3 bases are TGCGCCAGCAGCGACGGGCCGAACACCGGGGAGCTGTTTTTT.